This entry describes one T cell receptor beta chain. In the authors' methods: Reference gene primer amplification yielded estimated nucleated cell counts. Using immunoSEQ multiplex PCR, the repertoire was profiled, and TCRdb retains in-frame clones only, with some absent. That table is the source of V, J and clone size, and D and trimming were worked out from the DNA. This sample yields under 150,000 clones, of which over 75% are seen a single time; 1.8% belongs to the top ten. V was clipped by 5 bases and J by 10 bases; unmatched bases: 11. The CDR3 covers 13 residues. CDR1 and CDR2 (germline): SQVTM, ANQGSEA. The sample comes from a study of blood T cell repertoires in COVID-19. Study in general: The United States, Italy and Spain were the sources of the acute and convalescent COVID-19 samples. T cells, B-cell-depleted T cells, or PBMCs provided the cDNA or gDNA that served as material.

This TCR derives from a human donor with active COVID-19. The donor label of this sample is uncertain. Sequenced material: peripheral blood. The chain joins TRBV29-1 to TRBJ1-1; 9 nucleotides line up with TRBD1. The CDR3 is CSVWGQGLNRAFF. CDR3 DNA sequence: TGCAGCGTTTGGGGACAGGGACTAAACAGAGCTTTCTTT.